This T cell receptor beta chain was sequenced in a study of CD4 T cells in relation to SARS-CoV-2 and coronaviruses. Study results and limitations: About 64% of donors had memory CD4+ clonotypes crossrecognizing SARS-CoV-2 and common cold coronavirus spike. Monoreactive clones expanded significantly more to SARS-CoV-2 than crossreactive clones did.

The method was immunoSEQ multiplex PCR; TCRdb's version includes in-frame clones alone and lacks a portion of them. Here the sample spans 15,000 to 20,000 clones, approximately 81% being singletons. Per germline, CDR1 SNHLY and CDR2 FYNNEI. The CDR3 extends over 14 amino acids. Trimming cost V 7 bases and J 1 base, with 13 bases left between them. The unexposed donors gave CD4+ T cells in about 2010-2018, prior to COVID-19. The cells were cultured for over eight days before CD4+ T cells were isolated. Cells permitting, SARS-CoV-2 S/N and four cold-coronavirus spikes were tested on unexposed-donor CD4+ T cells. Note on this clone: The antigen remains undetermined.

The specimen sequenced was CD4+ T cells from PBMCs, cultured in vitro. The rearrangement links TRBV2 to TRBJ1-2; D not certain. This TCR was recovered from a human donor in good health. CDR3 loop: CASTRSNLNYGYTF. Here the CDR3 DNA reads TGTGCCAGCACCCGTAGTAATCTTAACTATGGCTACACCTTC.